The 13 T cell receptor beta chains below were found in one sample sequenced in a study of T-cell memory formation after mild COVID-19. TCRdb recomputed calls from the 5' RACE reads with MiXCR, one row per CDR3 protein. The table includes more than 350,000 distinct CDR3 sequences, more than 20% detected once. Sequenced input: PBMCs or a T cell subset sorted from them (not recorded which). Receptors originate from an adult woman who had mild COVID-19 (a few samples of this study predate the infection). Cell type and time point are not known.

This clonotype was found a few times. This CDR3 reads CASSSRTVSYEQYF. CDR3 coding DNA: TGTGCCAGCAGCTCCCGGACAGTCTCCTACGAGCAGTACTTC. The gene calls are TRBV7-8 and TRBJ2-7; a possible D gene is TRBD1 (6 bases). This CDR3 contains 14 residues. Germline CDR1 and CDR2: SGHVS and FQNEAQ. Trimming took off 4 bases at V and 0 bases at J, with 10 bases between the two ends.

This chain links TRBV6-6 with TRBJ2-5, with D possibly matching TRBD2 (5 bases). The length of the CDR3 is 15 residues. The V gene's germline CDR1 is MNHNY and CDR2 SVGAGI (reference sequence). Trimming removed 1 base at V and 5 bases at J, with 14 bases between. The CDR3: CASSYFKRETETQYF. The CDR3 nucleotides read TGTGCCAGCAGTTACTTCAAAAGGGAGACGGAGACCCAGTACTTC.

The chain links TRBV15 to TRBJ2-3; D not resolved. V was cut by 0 bases and J by 5 bases, with 3 bases left in between. The CDR3 runs 12 residues. The germline gives CDR1 LNHNV, CDR2 YYDKDF (reference sequence). The CDR3 region is CATSRDQDTQYF. The CDR3 DNA is TGTGCCACCAGCAGAGATCAAGATACGCAGTATTTT.

The chain has TRBV24-1 and TRBJ2-1, with 13 nucleotides matching TRBD2. Trimming removed 1 base from V and 7 bases from J; junction bases left unmatched: 9. This CDR3 has 18 residues. Germline-derived CDR1 and CDR2 are KGHDR and SFDVKD. The CDR3 DNA reads TGTGCCACCAGTGATTTCGGCACTAGCGGGGGGGCGAAGAATGAGCAGTTCTTC. Amino acid sequence: CATSDFGTSGGAKNEQFF.

The V call is TRBV6-2 or TRBV6-3, the J call TRBJ2-4; the match to TRBD1 covers 9 bases. The CDR3 loop spans 15 amino acids. Germline loops: CDR1 MNHEY, CDR2 SVGEGT. The V segment lost 4 bases and the J segment 4 bases; nucleotides outside the gene matches: 5. For the CDR3, the DNA is TGTGCCAGCAGTTCCTCCGGGACAGGGAAAAACATTCAGTACTTC. Its protein is CASSSSGTGKNIQYF.

In this sample, this clonotype turned up a few times. This chain connects TRBV12-3 or TRBV12-4 to TRBJ1-6; D is undetermined. V was trimmed by 5 bases and J by 11 bases, leaving 7 bases between them. This CDR3 has 11 amino acids. CDR3 region: CASSPSTPLHF. The CDR3 region has the DNA TGTGCCAGCAGTCCCAGCACACCCCTCCACTTT.

This chain joins TRBV9 and TRBJ2-7; tentatively, D is TRBD1 or TRBD2 (7 bases each). This CDR3 is 17 amino acids long. The V gene lost 4 bases and the J gene lost 4 bases, with 24 bases spanning the gap. In germline, CDR1 is SGDLS, CDR2 YYNGEE. The CDR3 coding sequence is TGTGCCAGCAGCCAGGGGGGGGCCGGTCGGTCCCTTTACGAGCAGTACTTC. Translated, it gives CASSQGGAGRSLYEQYF.

This clonotype was observed at least ten times. The chain uses TRBV4-3 and TRBJ2-3; D possibly corresponds to TRBD1 (6 bases). The ends were cut back, 4 bases at V and 4 bases at J, with 9 bases in the middle. CDR1 and CDR2 (germline): LGHNA, YSLEER. The CDR3 runs 13 residues. The CDR3: CASSLRGPDTQYF. In nucleotides, the CDR3 is TGCGCCAGCAGCCTCAGGGGACCAGATACGCAGTATTTT.

This rearrangement joins TRBV12-3 or TRBV12-4 to TRBJ1-2; D may be TRBD1 (5 bases). This CDR3 is built from 17 residues. Trimming shortened V by 2 bases and J by 9 bases, and 25 bases separated the two germline ends. DNA of the CDR3: TGTGCCAGCAGTTTATCGGGCAGGGCTGGCTCGGCTGGGAGCTACACCTTC. Protein: CASSLSGRAGSAGSYTF.

The rearrangement uses TRBV5-1 and TRBJ2-7, with D tentatively TRBD2 (5 bases). V lost 2 bases and J lost 3, with 18 bases in between. This CDR3 spans 16 amino acids. Germline CDR1 is SGHRS and CDR2 is YFSETQ. The CDR3 sequence is CASSLTAGLTSYEQYF. The DNA for the CDR3 is TGCGCCAGCAGCTTAACCGCAGGATTAACTAGCTACGAGCAGTACTTC.

The rearrangement uses TRBV6-5 and TRBJ1-2; D remains ambiguous. V was clipped by 0 bases and J by 2 bases, with 4 bases between them. This CDR3 contains 13 residues. The V gene's germline CDR1 is MNHEY and CDR2 SVGAGI. The chain's CDR3 is CASSYSNNYGYTF. The CDR3 coding sequence is TGTGCCAGCAGTTACTCTAACAACTATGGCTACACCTTC.

This clonotype appeared a few times. The chain couples TRBV27 to TRBJ1-1; D call uncertain. Germline lookup yields CDR1 MNHEY and CDR2 SMNVEV (reference sequence). CDR3 length: 16 residues. Trimming cost V 5 bases and J 10 bases, with 26 bases left between them. Written as DNA, the CDR3 is TGTGCCAGCAGTCCAAACCGCGGGTCTTTGGGTAATGGAGCTTTCTTT. As protein: CASSPNRGSLGNGAFF.

The rearrangement joins TRBV13 to TRBJ2-3; possibly TRBD1 for D (5 bases). Trimming left V 5 bases short and J 4 bases short, with 19 bases between. This CDR3 is built from 16 residues. Germline V gives CDR1 PRHDT, CDR2 FYEKMQ (reference sequence). The CDR3 here is CASSGNQAGRADTQYF. The CDR3 nucleotides are TGTGCCAGCAGCGGAAATCAGGCAGGGCGCGCAGATACGCAGTATTTT.